Listed below are T cell receptor beta chains from one sample, sequenced in a study of cytomegalovirus exposure and HLA in healthy donors. Here immunoSEQ multiplex PCR was the method, and the copy in TCRdb shows in-frame clones only, minus some. The repertoire consists of around 150,000 clones, with around 76% occurring once and the leading ten covering less than 1.6%. Sequences were obtained from PBMCs. The receptors originated from a girl between 5 and 17 years old in good health and CMV-seropositive. The CDR3 runs from the conserved cysteine through the conserved F or W. Each record gives: J gene, V gene, clone size, D gene, CDR3 DNA, CDR3 protein. The D gene is left open where the match is weak. Size values are once, few and many counts, or a class for expanded clones, and some rows have none.

>TRBJ2-4|TRBV27|-|-
TGTGCCAGCAGGGGCTTAGCCAAAAACATTCAGTACTTC
CASRGLAKNIQYF
>TRBJ1-1|TRBV2|-|-
TGTGCCAGCATTCTCGTCCAGGGAGGCGCCACTGAAGCTTTCTTT
CASILVQGGATEAFF
>TRBJ2-7|TRBV2|-|-
TGTGCCAGCAGTGAAACGGGGTGGTCTTACGAGCAGTACTTC
CASSETGWSYEQYF
>TRBJ2-5|TRBV5-6|-|-
TGTGCCAGCAGCGACCTAGGACAAGAGACCCAGTACTTC
CASSDLGQETQYF
>TRBJ2-7|TRBV15|-|TRBD1
TGTGCCACCAGCAGAGATCCCGGGACAGCGTTCTACGAGCAGTACTTC
CATSRDPGTAFYEQYF
>TRBJ2-7|TRBV15|-|-
TGTGCCACTAGCGGAGGGTACAGAGACTACGAGCAGTACTTC
CATSGGYRDYEQYF
>TRBJ2-7|TRBV11-2|-|-
TGTGCCAGCAGCTTAGCCGGGACACTAACCTACGAGCAGTACTTC
CASSLAGTLTYEQYF
>TRBJ2-7|TRBV6-1|-|-
TGTGCCAGCAGGAACCGACAGAGCTCCTACGAGCAGTACTTC
CASRNRQSSYEQYF
>TRBJ2-1|TRBV6-4|-|TRBD2
TGTGCCAGCAGTGGTAGGGCTAGCGGTTACAATGAGCAGTTCTTC
CASSGRASGYNEQFF
>TRBJ2-1|TRBV5-6|-|-
TGTGCCAGCAGCTTGGCTTCTGGGCCTGAGCAGTTCTTC
CASSLASGPEQFF
>TRBJ1-1|TRBV28|-|-
TGTGCCAGCAGTTTACGGTGGGGCAGGGCGAACACTGAAGCTTTCTTT
CASSLRWGRANTEAFF
>TRBJ2-7|TRBV27|-|-
TGTGCCAGCAGGCACGGGTACGAGCAGTACTTC
CASRHGYEQYF
>TRBJ2-7|TRBV7-6|-|TRBD1
TGTGCCAGCAGCTTACCAGGGGGACAGGGGGCCTCCTACGAGCAGTACTTC
CASSLPGGQGASYEQYF
>TRBJ2-4|TRBV6-4|-|TRBD1
TGTGCCAGCACCCCATCACCCGGGACAGGCGTTCAGTACTTC
CASTPSPGTGVQYF
>TRBJ2-5|TRBV5-6|-|-
TGTGCCAGCAGCCAGACATACCAAGAGACCCAGTACTTC
CASSQTYQETQYF
>TRBJ1-5|TRBV2|few|-
TGTGCCAGCAGTGGAGCATCCGGACAGAGCAATCAGCCCCAGCATTTT
CASSGASGQSNQPQHF
>TRBJ1-2|TRBV4-1|-|-
TGCGCCAGCAGCCAAGGGGGCGTAAACTATGGCTACACCTTC
CASSQGGVNYGYTF
>TRBJ2-3|TRBV4-3|-|TRBD1
TGCGCCAGCAGCCAAGAGCCGGGACAGGGGGGGACAGATACGCAGTATTTT
CASSQEPGQGGTDTQYF
>TRBJ2-5|TRBV5-1|-|TRBD1
TGCGCCAGCAGCAAGGGACAGGGGAGGCAAGAGACCCAGTACTTC
CASSKGQGRQETQYF
>TRBJ2-5|TRBV28|-|TRBD2
TGTGCCAGCAGTTTAGCGGGGGTCAGCCAAGAGACCCAGTACTTC
CASSLAGVSQETQYF
>TRBJ1-6|TRBV11-2|-|-
TGTGCCAGCAGCTTTCTAACCGAGGGGGATTCACCCCTCCACTTT
CASSFLTEGDSPLHF
>TRBJ2-5|TRBV6-4|-|TRBD2
TGTGCCAGCGGGGGGGAAGAGACCCAGTACTTC
CASGGEETQYF